One and the same sample provided the 3 T cell receptor beta chains below, sequenced in a study of blood T cell repertoires in COVID-19. Measured with immunoSEQ multiplex PCR; TCRdb has only the in-frame clones, and not every one. This sample has 350,000 to 400,000 clones; roughly 87% occur once, and the top ten carry 3%. The material sequenced was PBMCs or T cells enriched from blood (not recorded which). The receptors come from a woman under 40 who had recovered from COVID-19.

This clone has a single count. The J gene is TRBJ1-2, the V gene TRBV6-6; 7 bases map to TRBD1. The CDR3 spans 12 residues. V lost 5 bases to trimming and J lost 8 bases; unmatched junction nucleotides: 5. The germline gives CDR1 MNHNY, CDR2 SVGAGI (reference sequence). DNA for the CDR3: TGTGCCAGCAGTAAGACAGGGAGCGGCTACACCTTC. The encoded protein is CASSKTGSGYTF.

The chain links TRBV5-5 to TRBJ1-4, with TRBD1 matching 7 bases. The CDR3 totals 14 residues. V lost 5 bases to trimming and J lost 4 bases; unmatched junction nucleotides: 5. Germline values: CDR1 SGHKS, CDR2 YYEKEE (reference sequence). The CDR3 coding sequence is TGTGCCAGCAGTAAGGACAGGTTTAATGAAAAACTGTTTTTT. Translated, it gives CASSKDRFNEKLFF.

The chain joins TRBV11-2 to TRBJ2-7; tentatively, D is TRBD1 (5 bases). The CDR3 covers 15 residues. Germline V lookup: CDR1 SGHAT, CDR2 FQNNGV. V lost 1 base, J lost 0 bases, and 10 bases lay in between. DNA of the CDR3: TGTGCCAGCAGCTTAGCTCCGCAGGGCTCCTACGAGCAGTACTTC. This translates into CASSLAPQGSYEQYF.